Listed here are 30 T cell receptor beta chains from one sample, sequenced in a study of blood T cell repertoires in COVID-19. TCRdb's table, derived via immunoSEQ multiplex PCR, lists solely in-frame clones and lacks some. The sample gives over 55,000 clones, roughly 87% of which show up once; roughly 13% is in the top ten. The sample consisted of peripheral blood. The receptors derive from a woman aged 80 or over with acute or convalescent COVID-19.

The rearrangement joins TRBV19 to TRBJ2-6; 7 nucleotides match TRBD1. CDR3 length equals 15 residues. Germline-derived CDR1 and CDR2 are LNHDA and SQIVND (reference sequence). Unmatched junction bases numbered 5, after V lost 7 bases and J lost 2 bases. CDR3 bases: TGTGCCAGTAATCAACAGGGGACTGGGGCCAACGTCCTGACTTTC. This translates into CASNQQGTGANVLTF.

The chain combines TRBV5-1 with TRBJ1-4, with a weak D call TRBD1 (6 bases). This CDR3 contains 15 residues. The V end lost 4 bases, the J end lost 3 bases, and 13 bases lay between the germline ends. The germline gives CDR1 SGHRS, CDR2 YFSETQ. For the CDR3, the DNA is TGCGCCAGCAGCACTGGACAGTTGGCTAATGAAAAACTGTTTTTT. Its translation is CASSTGQLANEKLFF. Full variable domain (remainder filled in from reference TRBV5-1 and TRBJ1-4): KAGVTQTPRYLIKTRGQQVTLSCSPISGHRSVSWYQQTPGQGLQFLFEYFSETQRNKGNFPGRFSGRQFSNSRSEMNVSTLELGDSALYLCASSTGQLANEKLFFGSGTQLSVL.

Here the CDR3 DNA reads TGTGCCAGCAGCTTAGAGCGGGTGGGTACGCAGTATTTT. Protein sequence: CASSLERVGTQYF. This chain joins TRBV7-2 and TRBJ2-3; possible D gene TRBD2, 6 bases. The CDR3 runs 13 residues. Germline lookup yields CDR1 SGHTA and CDR2 FQGNSA. V was cut by 1 base and J by 8 bases, with 10 bases left in between.

DNA of the CDR3: TGTGCCAGCAGTGTTCGGGAGGATCCTTTCTTT. Translating gives CASSVREDPFF. The rearrangement uses TRBV2 and TRBJ1-1; D is unclear. The CDR3 is 11 amino acids. The V end lost 4 bases, the J end lost 12 bases, and 12 bases lay between the germline ends. In germline, CDR1 is SNHLY, CDR2 FYNNEI.

The rearrangement links TRBV28 to TRBJ1-4; possible D gene TRBD1, 6 bases. The V end lost 5 bases, the J end lost 5 bases, and 18 bases lay between the germline ends. The CDR3 is made up of 16 amino acids. The germline gives CDR1 MDHEN, CDR2 SYDVKM. Here the CDR3 reads CASSLRAGGLNEKLFF. CDR3 DNA: TGTGCCAGCAGTCTCCGGGCGGGGGGGCTAAATGAAAAACTGTTTTTT.

This clone appeared a single time. The chain couples TRBV27 to TRBJ2-7; 7 bases align to TRBD1. The CDR3 is 14 residues long. V dropped 5 bases and J dropped 1; count of bases not matched to a gene: 5. Germline lookup yields CDR1 MNHEY and CDR2 SMNVEV (reference sequence). CDR3 protein: CASSKDRASYEQYF. The DNA for the CDR3 is TGTGCCAGCAGTAAAGACAGGGCGTCCTACGAGCAGTACTTC.

The chain carries TRBV7-9 and TRBJ2-1, with TRBD2 matching over 8 bases. The trim removed 10 bases at V and 3 bases at J, leaving 2 bases unmatched. The length of the CDR3 is 12 residues. Per the germline V gene, CDR1 is SEHNR and CDR2 is FQNEAQ (reference sequence). CDR3 DNA: TGTGCCACAGGGACTAGCTACAATGAGCAGTTCTTC. Translating it yields CATGTSYNEQFF.

V and J are TRBV5-1 and TRBJ2-3, with a weak D call TRBD1 (5 bases). V was cut by 4 bases and J by 2 bases, with 11 bases left in between. The CDR3 covers 14 residues. Germline V gives CDR1 SGHRS, CDR2 YFSETQ. This chain's CDR3 is CASSVDKSTDTQYF. Here the CDR3 DNA reads TGCGCCAGCAGCGTGGACAAATCCACAGATACGCAGTATTTT.

The rearrangement joins TRBV5-6 to TRBJ1-2, with D tentatively TRBD1 (5 bases). CDR1 and CDR2 from the germline V gene are SGHDT and YYEEEE. V was clipped by 0 bases and J by 8 bases, with 11 bases between them. This CDR3 is 13 amino acids long. For the CDR3, the DNA is TGTGCCAGCAGCTTGGGCGGGGCCGGAGGCTACACCTTC. This encodes CASSLGGAGGYTF. The full variable domain, completed using reference TRBV5-6 and TRBJ1-2, is DAGVTQSPTHLIKTRGQQVTLRCSPKSGHDTVSWYQQALGQGPQFIFQYYEEEERQRGNFPDRFSGHQFPNYSSELNVNALLLGDSALYLCASSLGGAGGYTFGSGTRLTVV.

The chain couples TRBV6-5 to TRBJ2-1; D possibly corresponds to TRBD2 (6 bases). The germline CDR1 and CDR2 sequences are MNHEY and SVGAGI. The CDR3 totals 14 residues. V lost 7 bases, J lost 3 bases, and 13 bases lay in between. The CDR3 nucleotides read TGTGCCAGCAAGGGCGGGACTGGCTACAATGAGCAGTTCTTC. It is translated as CASKGGTGYNEQFF.

The CDR3 DNA is TGTGCCAGCAGTCCCGGGACTAGGATGTACGAGCAGTACTTC. Its protein product is CASSPGTRMYEQYF. This chain connects TRBV13 to TRBJ2-7, with 8 positions matching TRBD2. The germline gives CDR1 PRHDT, CDR2 FYEKMQ (reference sequence). This CDR3 region has 14 residues. Losses at the gene ends were 6 bases for V and 4 bases for J; bases not matched to a gene: 8.

The chain employs TRBV3-1 (or the pseudogene TRBV3-2) and TRBJ1-2, with a possible D match to TRBD1 (5 bases). Trimming took 3 bases from V and 6 from J, leaving 8 bases between them. The germline gives CDR1 LGHDT, CDR2 YNNKEL (reference sequence). This CDR3 has 12 residues. CDR3 sequence (DNA): TGTGCCAGCAGCCAGGCCAGGGATGGCTACACCTTC. This codes for CASSQARDGYTF.

This clone was found once. V gene TRBV28 combines with J gene TRBJ2-4; 10 bases agree with TRBD2. This CDR3 has 18 amino acids. The ends lost 6 bases at V and 0 bases at J; junction bases unmatched: 11. In germline, CDR1 is MDHEN, CDR2 SYDVKM. The CDR3 DNA reads as TGTGCCAGCAGCCTGGGACTAGCGAGGATTTTAGCCAAAAACATTCAGTACTTC. The encoded protein is CASSLGLARILAKNIQYF.

V and J are TRBV19 and TRBJ2-1; TRBD2 aligns across 7 bases. V gave up 8 bases and J gave up 3 bases; unmatched junction bases: 10. CDR3 size: 15 residues. Germline V gene data show CDR1 as LNHDA and CDR2 as SQIVND (reference sequence). The CDR3 protein is CASGKRGSHYNEQFF. For the CDR3, the DNA is TGTGCCAGTGGTAAACGCGGGAGCCACTACAATGAGCAGTTCTTC. Filled out from reference TRBV19 and TRBJ2-1, the complete variable domain reads DGGITQSPKYLFRKEGQNVTLSCEQNLNHDAMYWYRQDPGQGLRLIYYSQIVNDFQKGDIAEGYSVSREKKESFPLTVTSAQKNPTAFYLCASGKRGSHYNEQFFGPGTRLTVL.

CDR3 region: CASSLGSRETQYF. The CDR3 bases are TGTGCCAGCAGCTTAGGAAGTAGAGAGACCCAGTACTTC. The gene calls are TRBV11-2 and TRBJ2-5; D is unclear. The V and J ends lost 1 base and 4 bases respectively, with 7 bases between them. CDR3 length: 13 residues. CDR1 is SGHAT, CDR2 FQNNGV, per germline.

The genes are TRBV5-6 and TRBJ2-5; TRBD1 agrees at 8 bases. V lost 2 bases, J lost 4 bases, and 1 base stayed unmatched. Germline CDR1 reads SGHDT; CDR2 reads YYEEEE. The length of the CDR3 is 13 residues. The CDR3 DNA is TGTGCCAGCAGCTTCAGGGGGCGAGAGACCCAGTACTTC. It yields the protein CASSFRGRETQYF.

This chain's CDR3 is CASSMQGLSGNTIYF. The CDR3 DNA follows: TGTGCCAGCAGTATGCAGGGCCTGTCTGGAAACACCATATATTTT. This chain uses TRBV27 with TRBJ1-3; TRBD1 is a possible D gene (5 bases). This CDR3 region has 15 residues. Germline assignment: CDR1 MNHEY and CDR2 SMNVEV (reference sequence). Trimming took off 5 bases at V and 1 base at J, with 12 bases between the two ends.

The chain uses TRBV30 and TRBJ1-4, with a tentative D call TRBD1 (5 bases). This CDR3 is built from 15 residues. Germline lookup yields CDR1 GTSNPN and CDR2 SVGIG (reference sequence). Trimming removed 3 bases from V and 8 bases from J, with 19 bases in between. CDR3: CAWRPGLGEGEKLFF. Written as DNA, the CDR3 is TGTGCCTGGAGACCAGGTCTGGGGGAGGGGGAAAAACTGTTTTTT.

This clone was seen once. The genes are TRBV6-5 and TRBJ1-2, with TRBD1 matching over 8 bases. The CDR3 consists of 13 residues. Trimming cost V 6 bases and J 5 bases; bases outside gene matches: 5. The germline CDR1 and CDR2 sequences are MNHEY and SVGAGI. The CDR3 DNA reads as TGTGCCAGCAGCCCAGGGACAGGTTATGGCTACACCTTC. Encoded protein: CASSPGTGYGYTF.

The J gene is TRBJ2-7, the V gene TRBV19; tentative D call: TRBD2 (6 bases). The V gene's germline CDR1 is LNHDA and CDR2 SQIVND (reference sequence). Trimming took 4 bases from V and 3 from J, leaving 13 bases between them. This CDR3 contains 14 residues. Here the CDR3 DNA reads TGTGCCAGTAGTAAGGGCGGGACGAGCTACGAGCAGTACTTC. It is translated as CASSKGGTSYEQYF. Based on the CDR3 plus reference TRBV19 and TRBJ2-7, the full variable domain is DGGITQSPKYLFRKEGQNVTLSCEQNLNHDAMYWYRQDPGQGLRLIYYSQIVNDFQKGDIAEGYSVSREKKESFPLTVTSAQKNPTAFYLCASSKGGTSYEQYFGPGTRLTVT.

In its sample, this clone was seen many times. The chain employs TRBV6-5 and TRBJ2-2; the D is unclear. The CDR3 length is 12 residues. The V and J ends lost 6 bases and 6 bases respectively, with 8 bases between them. Germline assignment: CDR1 MNHEY and CDR2 SVGAGI. This CDR3 is CASSVASGELFF. Here the CDR3 DNA reads TGTGCCAGCAGCGTAGCTTCCGGGGAGCTGTTTTTT.

The V gene is TRBV3-1 (or the pseudogene TRBV3-2), the J gene TRBJ2-7; 11 bases fit TRBD2. This CDR3 region has 16 residues. CDR1 is LGHDT, CDR2 YNNKEL, per germline (reference sequence). After removal of 4 bases from V and 7 bases from J, the junction contained 12 bases not matched to a gene. The CDR3 spells CASSLGTSGSMGEQYF. In nucleotides, the CDR3 is TGTGCCAGCAGCCTGGGGACTAGCGGATCGATGGGGGAGCAGTACTTC.

The chain combines TRBV5-1 with TRBJ1-4; 8 bases map to TRBD1. The germline V gene encodes CDR1 SGHRS and CDR2 YFSETQ. The CDR3 extends over 15 amino acids. The J segment lost 2 bases and the V segment lost 4 bases, leaving 4 bases of the junction unmatched. The CDR3 DNA sequence: TGCGCCAGCAGCCTGCAGGGGGCGACTAATGAAAAACTGTTTTTT. Translation: CASSLQGATNEKLFF.

This clone has only one observation. V usage is TRBV12-5 and J usage is TRBJ2-3, with D possibly being TRBD1 (6 bases). There are 14 residues in the CDR3. The V end lost 6 bases, the J end lost 4 bases, and 14 bases lay between the germline ends. Germline CDR1 reads LGHNT; CDR2 reads FRNRAP. DNA for the CDR3: TGTGCTAGTGGAAAGGGGGTTGAGGCAGATACGCAGTATTTT. It translates to CASGKGVEADTQYF.

J is TRBJ2-6 and V is TRBV21-1; TRBD1 is the table's D call and was not checked against the DNA. TRBV21-1 is tagged as a pseudogene. This CDR3 contains 17 residues. In nucleotides, the CDR3 is TGTGCCAGCAGCAAAGCCCGCTGGACAGCCGGGGCCAACGTCCTGACTTTC. Translated: CASSKARWTAGANVLTF.

The table lists this clone with a count of one. The chain links TRBV30 to TRBJ1-1; possibly TRBD1 for D (5 bases). This CDR3 comprises 14 residues. V was shortened by 3 bases and J by 0 bases, with 11 bases between the two germline ends. Germline V lookup: CDR1 GTSNPN, CDR2 SVGIG (reference sequence). CDR3 nucleotides: TGTGCCTGGAGGTTCCCGACAGTGAACACTGAAGCTTTCTTT. Its protein is CAWRFPTVNTEAFF.

V usage is TRBV29-1 and J usage is TRBJ2-3; 12 bases are a match to TRBD1. CDR3 size: 16 residues. Germline CDR1 SQVTM, CDR2 ANQGSEA. Germline trimming cut 3 bases from V and 4 bases from J; bases unmatched to any gene: 8. CDR3 coding DNA: TGCAGCGTTGATGGGGGGACAGGGGGCGGCGCAGATACGCAGTATTTT. It is translated as CSVDGGTGGGADTQYF.

The chain is built from TRBV15 and TRBJ2-5; 9 bases are a match to TRBD1. Unmatched junction bases numbered 7, after V lost 9 bases and J lost 5 bases. Germline lookup yields CDR1 LNHNV and CDR2 YYDKDF (reference sequence). The CDR3 spans 13 residues. The CDR3 region is CATNTGGRETQYF. Written as DNA, the CDR3 is TGTGCCACTAATACAGGGGGCCGGGAGACCCAGTACTTC.

The chain recombines TRBV9 with TRBJ2-5, with 8 nucleotides matching TRBD2. CDR1 is SGDLS, CDR2 YYNGEE, per germline. V lost 4 bases, J lost 5 bases, and 7 bases stayed unmatched. This CDR3 comprises 14 residues. The DNA of the CDR3 is TGTGCCAGCAGCCCGGGGGGGCTGATGGAGACCCAGTACTTC. Its protein product is CASSPGGLMETQYF.

This clone was recorded a few times. The rearrangement links TRBV27 to TRBJ1-2; D is perhaps TRBD1 (6 bases). V was shortened by 10 bases and J by 2 bases, with 14 bases between the two germline ends. This CDR3 has 13 residues. CDR1 and CDR2 from the germline V gene are MNHEY and SMNVEV (reference sequence). The CDR3 protein is CATPPGANYGYTF. The CDR3 DNA reads TGTGCCACCCCACCAGGGGCCAACTATGGCTACACCTTC.